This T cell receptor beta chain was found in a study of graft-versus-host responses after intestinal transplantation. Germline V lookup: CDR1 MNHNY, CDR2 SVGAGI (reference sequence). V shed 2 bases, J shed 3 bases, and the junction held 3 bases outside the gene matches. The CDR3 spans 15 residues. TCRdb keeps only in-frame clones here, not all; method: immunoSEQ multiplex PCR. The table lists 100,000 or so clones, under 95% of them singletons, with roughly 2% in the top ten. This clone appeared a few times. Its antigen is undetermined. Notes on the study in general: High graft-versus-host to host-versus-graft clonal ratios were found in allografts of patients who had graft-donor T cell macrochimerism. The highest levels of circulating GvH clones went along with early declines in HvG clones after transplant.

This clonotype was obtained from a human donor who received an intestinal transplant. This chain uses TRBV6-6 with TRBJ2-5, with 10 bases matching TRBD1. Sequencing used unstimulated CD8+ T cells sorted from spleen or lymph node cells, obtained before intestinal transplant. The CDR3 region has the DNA TGTGCCAGCAGTTACCTGGGGACAGGGGAAGAGACCCAGTACTTC. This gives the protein CASSYLGTGEETQYF.